This T cell receptor (beta chain) originates from a study of T cells in Graves' hyperthyroidism and ophthalmopathy (dated by TCRdb to between 2017 and 2020). Regarding the complete study: Peripheral blood samples were taken at the time of initial diagnosis, prior to any treatment. Prospective prediction of ophthalmopathy was tested in an independent validation cohort of about 19 hyperthyroidism patients and 17 patients who later progressed to ophthalmopathy. The paper describes TCR Vbeta CDR3 sequencing of around 140 peripheral blood samples, made up of some 42 ophthalmopathy patients, some 80 hyperthyroidism patients and some 17 progressor patients. TCR V-J signatures able to tell the groups apart were searched for in a discovery cohort of 100 patients, of whom more than 40 had Graves' ophthalmopathy and around 56 had stable Graves' hyperthyroidism. The 90 to 100 discovery patients were randomly split 7:3 into training and test sets. In more than five Graves' hyperthyroidism patients, the study also compared T-cell repertoires from thyroid tissue with T-cell repertoires from blood. Once sampling was done, hyperthyroidism patients were given methimazole at a starting dose of 30 mg daily, whereas ophthalmopathy patients were given high-dose intravenous methylprednisolone.

What the research found in general, with its limitations: Most expanded thyroid clonotypes (frequency above 0.001) were also detected in blood, a finding suggesting that blood repertoires may reflect thyroid immune responses. A 13 V-J signature model separated ophthalmopathy from stable hyperthyroidism, with around 90% sensitivity and roughly 81% specificity in cross-validation and 80%/75% in testing. In validation, progression to ophthalmopathy was predicted by the model with 70.59% sensitivity and 72% to 85% specificity, a median of approximately 6.5 months before onset. No statistical method was used to fix the sample size in advance, and group allocation was not hidden from the investigators.

In the ophthalmopathy patients, disease was moderately to severely active, with a Clinical Activity Score of 3 or more, a NOSPECS grade of 4 or more, and a duration of less than 3 months. Exclusion was applied to patients with uncontrolled infections, other autoimmune diseases, pregnancy or lactation. Diagnoses relied on clinical symptoms, serum thyroxine and TRAb, thyroid ultrasound and orbital computed tomography. Ficoll-Paque density gradient centrifugation was used to isolate PBMCs from under 11 ml of fresh peripheral blood. Total RNA was extracted with Trizol reagent, and quality was checked on an Agilent 2100 Bioanalyzer. Amplification of TCR beta CDR3 regions was carried out from RNA transcripts. The TCR CDR3 was subjected to a first round of RT-PCR using the HTBI primer set and the Qiagen OneStep RT-PCR kit. The libraries were constructed in a second round of multiplex PCR and then size-selected and purified. Libraries were sequenced paired-end with 100 bp reads on an Illumina HiSeq2000. Under the source paper's analysis protocol: SOAPnuke was used to process the raw data, throwing out any read that contained adapters or uncalled bases, had a mean Phred below 15, or lacked an exact constant-primer or identifier match. COPE v1.2.5 was used to merge high-quality paired reads, and clonotypes were defined as unique nucleotide sequences. MiTCR v1.1 was used to align clonotypes to the IMGT TRBV, TRBD and TRBJ reference segments. The analysis included only V-J combinations with a frequency above 0.0001, which together covered roughly 99% of the repertoires. The TCS score was defined as the ratio of F50 (clonal expansion) to E x V (chaos), calculated using BLOSUM62-based TCRdist between CDR3 peptides within each V-J. Welch's t-statistics and random forest reduced some 510 V-J features to 10 to 15, which were used in a naive Bayes classifier (R e1071). Thyroid-blood repertoire similarity was quantified with the Morisita-Horn index. The public sequencing data were trimmed at Q25 with fastp and processed into clonotypes with MiXCR by TCRdb, which kept only in-frame beta chains. One record per CDR3 amino acid sequence lists the most common genes and DNA. The V and J calls were determined by TCRdb, not by the authors. The sample includes tens of thousands of distinct CDR3 sequences, with approximately 57% observed a single time. The ten largest clones take up 2.5% to 3.5% of the sample.

This clonotype was seen repeatedly, ten times or more. Its antigen is unknown. Qualities for individual bases were not recorded, and no much larger clone is one base off. This sequence originates from a woman aged 55-75 years with Graves' ophthalmopathy. The sequencing input was blood.

The CDR3 sequence is CASSLGQGYYNEQFF. The DNA sequence is as follows: TGTGCCAGCAGCTTGGGACAGGGGTACTACAATGAGCAGTTCTTC. The chain employs TRBV7-2 and TRBJ2-1, with 10 middle bases fitting TRBD1. CDR1 and CDR2 (SGHTA, FQGNSA) derive from the germline V gene. Reading from cysteine to phenylalanine, the CDR3 counts 15 amino acids. Here the CDR3 DNA is all that survives: 45 bases in frame from base 1. V trim: 3 bases; J trim: 3 bases; unmatched bases: 2.